The next 18 T cell receptor beta chains were all read from a single sample in a study of blood T cells in healthy people across ages. Using a J-beta primer mix together with a sample-barcoded 5' primer, a second PCR was run for roughly 7 to 11 cycles. From the 5' RACE reads, TCRdb called clonotypes with MiXCR, one entry per CDR3 protein. The data hold 1.5 million to 2 million distinct CDR3 sequences, with 28% observed a single time. Sequenced material: blood. These TCRs come from a woman aged 30 to 39 in good health.

A word on this clonotype: With a much larger clone just one base away, this may be a read error. This likely comes from a read error, as the CDR3 has no conserved phenylalanine or tryptophan at its end. This chain connects TRBV20-1 to TRBJ1-5; D gene uncertain. Looked up from germline, CDR1 is DFQATT and CDR2 is SNEGSKA (reference sequence). The CDR3 length is 13 residues. V lost 3 bases to trimming and J lost 7 bases, with 13 bases between them. CDR3 loop: CSARGSLAQPQHV. CDR3 nucleotide sequence: TGCAGTGCTAGGGGCAGTCTTGCGCAGCCCCAGCATGTT.

The chain carries TRBV7-6 and TRBJ2-7; D may correspond to TRBD1 or TRBD2 (6 bases each). CDR1 is SGHVS, CDR2 FNYEAQ, per germline. The V gene lost 3 bases and the J gene lost 5 bases, with 11 bases spanning the gap. The CDR3 contains 13 residues. CDR3 in DNA: TGTGCCAGCAGCTTTGGGGGGCGGCACGAGCAGTACTTC. Translated: CASSFGGRHEQYF. Combining the CDR3 with reference TRBV7-6 and TRBJ2-7 gives the whole variable domain GAGVSQSPRYKVTKRGQDVALRCDPISGHVSLYWYRQALGQGPEFLTYFNYEAQQDKSGLPNDRFSAERPEGSISTLTIQRTEQRDSAMYRCASSFGGRHEQYFGPGTRLTVT.

This clonotype was counted a single time. The chain combines TRBV5-1 with TRBJ1-1; 9 nucleotides agree with TRBD1. This CDR3 contains 16 residues. V lost 0 bases to trimming and J lost 8 bases; unmatched junction nucleotides: 11. Germline lookup yields CDR1 SGHRS and CDR2 YFSETQ. CDR3 residues: CASSLVTGGRWTEAFF. CDR3 DNA sequence: TGCGCCAGCAGCTTGGTAACAGGGGGCAGGTGGACGGAAGCTTTCTTT.

The V and J genes are TRBV3-1 and TRBJ1-1; D ambiguous. CDR3 length: 13 amino acids. Germline V gene data show CDR1 as LGHDT and CDR2 as YNNKEL (reference sequence). Trimming took 1 base from V and 4 from J, leaving 7 bases between them. The CDR3, as DNA: TGTGCCAGCAGCCAAGCAGGTTTCACTGAAGCTTTCTTT. It encodes CASSQAGFTEAFF.

The chain is built from TRBV29-1 and TRBJ2-3; unclear D gene. Germline V lookup: CDR1 SQVTM, CDR2 ANQGSEA. V was shortened by 6 bases and J by 4 bases, with 14 bases between the two germline ends. CDR3 size: 13 residues. The CDR3 region is CSVVHRVADTQYF. The CDR3 DNA sequence: TGCAGCGTGGTCCATCGGGTTGCAGATACGCAGTATTTT.

The chain employs TRBV24-1 and TRBJ2-1, with TRBD2 matching over 12 bases. Germline V CDR1 and CDR2: KGHDR, SFDVKD. V gave up 4 bases and J gave up 7 bases; unmatched junction bases: 4. The CDR3 sequence is 15 residues long. CDR3 nucleotides: TGTGCCACCAGTGACCTAGCGGGGGGGCGGAATGAGCAGTTCTTC. Translated, it gives CATSDLAGGRNEQFF.

This clonotype was seen just once. CDR3 DNA: TGTGCCAGCAGTCCGATGGAAACAGATACGCAGTATTTT. As protein: CASSPMETDTQYF. The gene calls are TRBV27 and TRBJ2-3; D uncertain. V was trimmed by 5 bases and J by 3 bases, leaving 9 bases between them. This CDR3 has 13 residues. The germline V gene encodes CDR1 MNHEY and CDR2 SMNVEV (reference sequence).

V and J are TRBV5-1 and TRBJ1-2; D ambiguous. Germline values: CDR1 SGHRS, CDR2 YFSETQ. Trimming removed 6 bases from V and 6 bases from J, with 6 bases in between. There are 10 residues in the CDR3. As DNA, the CDR3 is TGCGCCAGCACCAGGCATGGCTACACCTTC. The encoded protein is CASTRHGYTF. Drawing the rest from reference TRBV5-1 and TRBJ1-2, the complete variable domain is KAGVTQTPRYLIKTRGQQVTLSCSPISGHRSVSWYQQTPGQGLQFLFEYFSETQRNKGNFPGRFSGRQFSNSRSEMNVSTLELGDSALYLCASTRHGYTFGSGTRLTVV.

The chain couples TRBV19 to TRBJ2-5; no reliable D call. This CDR3 spans 15 amino acids. Looked up from germline, CDR1 is LNHDA and CDR2 is SQIVND (reference sequence). Between the trimmed V and J ends, which lost 0 bases and 5 bases, there was a span of 13 bases. For the CDR3, the DNA is TGTGCCAGTAGTATAGATTCCCGGTCCCTGGAGACCCAGTACTTC. This gives the protein CASSIDSRSLETQYF.

The chain couples TRBV9 to TRBJ2-1; 9 bases agree with TRBD2. The J call may not be correct, given that the DNA end is closer to TRBJ2-7. This CDR3 comprises 15 residues. Germline values: CDR1 SGDLS, CDR2 YYNGEE. CDR3 protein: CASSVSGSSYNEQYF. DNA of the CDR3: TGTGCCAGCAGCGTTAGCGGGAGCTCCTACAATGAGCAGTACTTC.

About this clonotype: Possible read error: a much larger clone is one base away. This chain joins TRBV24-1 and TRBJ2-7; D is undetermined. Germline V lookup: CDR1 KGHDR, CDR2 SFDVKD. CDR3 length: 11 amino acids. Trimming left V 12 bases short and J 5 bases short, with 13 bases between. CDR3 coding DNA: TGTGCCGCCGACCGAGACGACGAGCAGTACTTC. It encodes CAADRDDEQYF.

V and J are TRBV28 and TRBJ2-7; D possibly corresponds to TRBD1 (6 bases). CDR3 size: 16 residues. The V and J ends lost 4 bases and 6 bases respectively, with 22 bases between them. Germline assignment: CDR1 MDHEN and CDR2 SYDVKM. This CDR3 is CASSSHGTSGLGEQYF. The CDR3 DNA sequence: TGTGCCAGCAGTTCCCATGGGACATCGGGCCTCGGCGAGCAGTACTTC.

The table lists this clonotype with a few counts. The genes are TRBV4-2 and TRBJ1-1, with D possibly TRBD1 on 5 matching bases. This CDR3 is 15 amino acids long. Germline loops: CDR1 LGHNA, CDR2 YNFKEQ. The V gene lost 0 bases and the J gene lost 0 bases, with 8 bases spanning the gap. CDR3 bases: TGTGCCAGCAGCCAAGAAGAGGGGATGAACACTGAAGCTTTCTTT. Amino acids: CASSQEEGMNTEAFF.

This sequence joins TRBV21-1 and TRBJ2-3; the tabulated D call, TRBD1, remains unverified against the DNA. TRBV21-1 represents a pseudogene. This CDR3 is built from 18 residues. For the CDR3, the DNA is TGTGCCAGCAGCAAACTGGACAGGGATCGGGTGCGCACAGATACGCAGTATTTT. Its translation: CASSKLDRDRVRTDTQYF.

This clonotype was seen at least ten times. This chain uses TRBV6-6 with TRBJ2-7; D is unclear. Germline-derived CDR1 and CDR2 are MNHNY and SVGAGI (reference sequence). The CDR3 consists of 13 residues. V was shortened by 2 bases and J by 0 bases, with 5 bases between the two germline ends. CDR3 sequence reads: CASSYRTSYEQYF. In DNA, the CDR3 is TGTGCCAGCAGTTACAGGACCTCCTACGAGCAGTACTTC.

This clonotype was picked up a small number of times. The chain carries TRBV20-1 and TRBJ2-7; 7 bases align to TRBD2. J gave up 7 bases and V 2 bases, and 14 bases lay outside the gene matches. The CDR3 runs to 15 residues. In germline, CDR1 is DFQATT, CDR2 SNEGSKA (reference sequence). This CDR3 reads CSARSTSGGYNEQYF. In DNA form, the CDR3 reads TGCAGTGCTAGATCCACCTCCGGGGGGTACAATGAGCAGTACTTC.

This clonotype appeared many times. The chain has TRBV9 and TRBJ2-7; 14 bases are a match to TRBD2. The J segment lost 1 base and the V segment lost 3 bases, leaving 3 bases of the junction unmatched. CDR3 length: 16 amino acids. The germline CDR1 and CDR2 sequences are SGDLS and YYNGEE. CDR3 bases: TGTGCCAGCAGCGCCGGACTAGCGGGGGGATCCTACGAGCAGTACTTC. Amino acids: CASSAGLAGGSYEQYF.

This clonotype showed up just a few times. The chain has TRBV5-1 and TRBJ1-5; D call uncertain. V was pared by 0 bases and J by 13 bases, with 14 bases between. From germline, CDR1 is SGHRS and CDR2 YFSETQ. The length of the CDR3 is 13 residues. The chain's CDR3 is CASSLVPGPLQHF. CDR3 DNA: TGCGCCAGCAGCTTGGTGCCGGGTCCTCTTCAGCATTTT. Drawing the rest from reference TRBV5-1 and TRBJ1-5, the complete variable domain is KAGVTQTPRYLIKTRGQQVTLSCSPISGHRSVSWYQQTPGQGLQFLFEYFSETQRNKGNFPGRFSGRQFSNSRSEMNVSTLELGDSALYLCASSLVPGPLQHFGDGTRLSIL.